This TCR beta chain was profiled in a study of CD8 T cells in Susac syndrome. Study-wide results and caveats: It was acknowledged by the study that relatively few individuals were included in its TCR sequencing and HLA analysis.

This clonotype was recorded a few times. The antigen is undetermined. A junction boundary mismatches the germline segment, possibly from a read error. CDR3 length: 17 residues. In germline, CDR1 is MNHNS, CDR2 SASEGT. Negative isolation yielded CD8+ and CD4+ T cells; FACS enriched TEMRA cells. Reverse transcription of 0.5 to 1 ug RNA was performed with random hexamers. TCR beta CDR3 was amplified by immunoSEQ covering 54 Vbeta and 13 Jbeta. MiXCR, run by TCRdb on the immunoSEQ multiplex PCR reads, gives a single entry per CDR3 protein. The sample records approximately 150,000 distinct CDR3 sequences, roughly 96% being singletons.

The chain joins TRBV6-1 to TRBJ1-1, with D hard to call. The TCR sequence derives from a human donor with multiple sclerosis. The sequencing input was CD4+ T cells from PBMCs. The chain's CDR3 is CASSEGWSIGGNTEAFF. CDR3 DNA sequence: TGTGCCAGCAGCGAAGGATGGTCGATCGGTGGGAACACTGAAGCTTTCTTT.